A single sample gave rise to the 5 T cell receptor beta chains below, sequenced in a study of CD8 T cells in ankylosing spondylitis. TCRdb re-called the 5' RACE reads through MiXCR, storing one row per CDR3 protein. This table holds over 100,000 distinct CDR3 sequences, about 7% found once. Material for sequencing was blood, either unsorted or a sorted T cell fraction (not recorded which). Receptors originate from a male donor with ankylosing spondylitis or in good health (not recorded which).

This clonotype was observed many times. J is TRBJ2-1 and V is TRBV20-1, with D possibly matching TRBD2 (5 bases). Trimming cost V 4 bases and J 6 bases, with 16 bases left between them. The CDR3 contains 14 residues. CDR1 is DFQATT, CDR2 SNEGSKA, per germline (reference sequence). The CDR3 loop reads CSATPPSGSNEQFF. The CDR3 region has the DNA TGCAGTGCTACCCCACCATCTGGGAGCAATGAGCAGTTCTTC.

There are many counts of this clonotype. The chain couples TRBV5-1 to TRBJ2-1; the match to TRBD2 covers 11 bases. The CDR3 contains 15 residues. Losses at the gene ends were 4 bases for V and 4 bases for J; bases not matched to a gene: 4. CDR1 is SGHRS, CDR2 YFSETQ, per germline. This chain's CDR3 is CASSQLAGEYNEQFF. For the CDR3, the DNA is TGCGCCAGCAGCCAACTAGCGGGGGAATACAATGAGCAGTTCTTC.

This clonotype has a count of ten or more. The V and J genes are TRBV20-1 and TRBJ1-1; unclear D gene. The germline V gene has CDR1 DFQATT and CDR2 SNEGSKA (reference sequence). This CDR3 contains 11 residues. Trimming cost V 4 bases and J 1 base, with 4 bases left between them. In nucleotides, the CDR3 is TGCAGTGCTAACGAGAACACTGAAGCTTTCTTT. Its translation is CSANENTEAFF.

The chain links TRBV18 to TRBJ2-7; 8 bases fit TRBD1. V dropped 5 bases and J dropped 4; count of bases not matched to a gene: 7. The CDR3 has 14 amino acids. Germline V lookup: CDR1 KGHSH, CDR2 LQKENI. For the CDR3, the DNA is TGTGCCAGCTCAAGAGGACAGGGCGGGTACGAGCAGTACTTC. This encodes CASSRGQGGYEQYF.

This clonotype was counted at least ten times. This chain connects TRBV24-1 to TRBJ1-1, with D possibly matching TRBD1 (5 bases). Germline V gene data show CDR1 as KGHDR and CDR2 as SFDVKD. This CDR3 is 16 amino acids long. V lost 3 bases, J lost 0 bases, and 13 bases lay in between. The chain's CDR3 is CATSDTPGRMNTEAFF. For the CDR3, the DNA is TGTGCCACCAGTGATACCCCAGGGAGAATGAACACTGAAGCTTTCTTT.